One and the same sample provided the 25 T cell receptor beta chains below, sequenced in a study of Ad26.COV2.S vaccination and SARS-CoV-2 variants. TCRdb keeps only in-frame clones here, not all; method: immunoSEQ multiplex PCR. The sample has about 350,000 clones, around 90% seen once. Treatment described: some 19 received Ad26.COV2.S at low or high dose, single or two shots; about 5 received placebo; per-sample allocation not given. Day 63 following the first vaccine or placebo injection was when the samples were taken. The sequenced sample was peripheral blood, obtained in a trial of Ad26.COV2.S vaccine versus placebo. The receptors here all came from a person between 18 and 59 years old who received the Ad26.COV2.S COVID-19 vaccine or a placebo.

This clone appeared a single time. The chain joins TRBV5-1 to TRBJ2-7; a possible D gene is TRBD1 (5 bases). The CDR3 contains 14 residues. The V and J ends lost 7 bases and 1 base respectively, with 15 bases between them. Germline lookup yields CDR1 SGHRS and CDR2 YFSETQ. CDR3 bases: TGCGCCAGCCAGGAAGGGGCAGGTTCCTACGAGCAGTACTTC. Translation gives CASQEGAGSYEQYF.

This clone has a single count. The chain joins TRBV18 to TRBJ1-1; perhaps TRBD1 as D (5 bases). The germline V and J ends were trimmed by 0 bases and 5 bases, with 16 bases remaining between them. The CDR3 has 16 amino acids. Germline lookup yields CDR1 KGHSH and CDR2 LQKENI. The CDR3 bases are TGTGCCAGCTCACCACCTGCTCAGCGGGGGGGGACTGAAGCTTTCTTT. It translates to CASSPPAQRGGTEAFF.

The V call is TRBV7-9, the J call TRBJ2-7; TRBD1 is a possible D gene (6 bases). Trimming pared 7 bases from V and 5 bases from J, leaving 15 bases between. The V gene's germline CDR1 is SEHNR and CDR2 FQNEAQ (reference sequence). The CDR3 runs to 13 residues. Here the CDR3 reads CASTIRGYDEQYF. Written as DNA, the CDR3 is TGTGCCAGCACCATCAGGGGATATGACGAGCAGTACTTC.

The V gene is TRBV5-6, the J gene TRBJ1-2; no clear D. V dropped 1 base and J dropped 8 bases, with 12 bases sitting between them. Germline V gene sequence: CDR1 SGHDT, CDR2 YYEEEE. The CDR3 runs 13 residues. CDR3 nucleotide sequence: TGTGCCAGCAGCTTGATACGTGGGTCGGGCTACACCTTC. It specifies CASSLIRGSGYTF.

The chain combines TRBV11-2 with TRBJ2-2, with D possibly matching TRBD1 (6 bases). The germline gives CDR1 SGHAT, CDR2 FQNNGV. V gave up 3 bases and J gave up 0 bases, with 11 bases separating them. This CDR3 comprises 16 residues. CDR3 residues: CASSFTGIANTGELFF. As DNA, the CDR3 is TGTGCCAGCAGCTTTACAGGGATCGCGAACACCGGGGAGCTGTTTTTT.

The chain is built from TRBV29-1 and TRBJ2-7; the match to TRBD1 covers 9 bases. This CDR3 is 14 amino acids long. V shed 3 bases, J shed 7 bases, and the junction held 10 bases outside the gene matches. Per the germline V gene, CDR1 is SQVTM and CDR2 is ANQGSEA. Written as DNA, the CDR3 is TGCAGCGTTGAGACGGGACAGGGATTGAGAGAGCAGTACTTC. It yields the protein CSVETGQGLREQYF.

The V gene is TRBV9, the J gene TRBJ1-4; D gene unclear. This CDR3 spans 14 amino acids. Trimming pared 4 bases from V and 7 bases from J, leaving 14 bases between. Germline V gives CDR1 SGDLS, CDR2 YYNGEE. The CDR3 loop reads CASSPDTLREKLFF. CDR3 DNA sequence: TGTGCCAGCAGCCCCGACACCCTTCGTGAAAAACTGTTTTTT.

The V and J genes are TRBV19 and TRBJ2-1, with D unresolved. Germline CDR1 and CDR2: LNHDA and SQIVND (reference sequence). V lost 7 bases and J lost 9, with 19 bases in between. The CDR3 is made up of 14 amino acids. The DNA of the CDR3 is TGTGCCAGTACGCGCGATCCAAGGTCCAGTGAGCAGTTCTTC. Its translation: CASTRDPRSSEQFF.

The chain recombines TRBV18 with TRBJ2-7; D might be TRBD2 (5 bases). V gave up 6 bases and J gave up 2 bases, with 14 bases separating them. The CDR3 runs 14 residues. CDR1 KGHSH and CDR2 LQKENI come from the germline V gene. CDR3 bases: TGTGCCAGCTCGTACCCCGGGATCCCCTACGAGCAGTACTTC. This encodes CASSYPGIPYEQYF.

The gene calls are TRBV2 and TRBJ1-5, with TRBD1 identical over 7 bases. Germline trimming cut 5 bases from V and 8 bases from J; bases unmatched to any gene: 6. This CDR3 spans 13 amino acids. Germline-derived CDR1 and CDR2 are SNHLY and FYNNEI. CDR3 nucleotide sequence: TGTGCCAGCAGTTCGGGGACAGAGAAGCCCCAGCATTTT. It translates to CASSSGTEKPQHF. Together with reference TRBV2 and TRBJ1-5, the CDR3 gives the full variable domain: EPEVTQTPSHQVTQMGQEVILRCVPISNHLYFYWYRQILGQKVEFLVSFYNNEISEKSEIFDDQFSVERPDGSNFTLKIRSTKLEDSAMYFCASSSGTEKPQHFGDGTRLSIL.

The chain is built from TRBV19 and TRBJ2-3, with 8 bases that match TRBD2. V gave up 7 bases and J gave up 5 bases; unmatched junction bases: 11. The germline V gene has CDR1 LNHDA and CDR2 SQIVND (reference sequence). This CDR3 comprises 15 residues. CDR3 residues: CASTPGGRPRDTQYF. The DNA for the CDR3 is TGTGCCAGTACTCCTGGCGGGAGGCCCCGAGATACGCAGTATTTT. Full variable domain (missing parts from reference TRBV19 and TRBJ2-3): DGGITQSPKYLFRKEGQNVTLSCEQNLNHDAMYWYRQDPGQGLRLIYYSQIVNDFQKGDIAEGYSVSREKKESFPLTVTSAQKNPTAFYLCASTPGGRPRDTQYFGPGTRLTVL.

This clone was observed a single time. As DNA, the CDR3 is TGTGCCAGCAGTGAACTTAGGTACGAGCAGTTCTTC. As protein: CASSELRYEQFF. J is TRBJ2-1 and V is TRBV2, with D unclear. This CDR3 has 12 residues. Germline CDR1 is SNHLY and CDR2 is FYNNEI. The V end was cut by 2 bases, the J end by 10 bases, with 9 bases between. Drawing the rest from reference TRBV2 and TRBJ2-1, the complete variable domain is EPEVTQTPSHQVTQMGQEVILRCVPISNHLYFYWYRQILGQKVEFLVSFYNNEISEKSEIFDDQFSVERPDGSNFTLKIRSTKLEDSAMYFCASSELRYEQFFGPGTRLTVL.

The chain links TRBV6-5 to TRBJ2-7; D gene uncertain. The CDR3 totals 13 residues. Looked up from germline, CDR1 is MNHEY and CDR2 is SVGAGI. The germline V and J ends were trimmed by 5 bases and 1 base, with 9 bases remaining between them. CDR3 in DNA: TGTGCCAGCAGTCCTGAGAGGTCCTACGAGCAGTACTTC. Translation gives CASSPERSYEQYF.

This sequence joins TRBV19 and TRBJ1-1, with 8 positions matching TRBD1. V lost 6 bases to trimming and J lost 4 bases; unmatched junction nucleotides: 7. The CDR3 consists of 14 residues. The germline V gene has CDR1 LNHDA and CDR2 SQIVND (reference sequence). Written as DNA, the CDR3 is TGTGCCAGTAGCCTGACAGGGGATGCCACTGAAGCTTTCTTT. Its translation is CASSLTGDATEAFF.

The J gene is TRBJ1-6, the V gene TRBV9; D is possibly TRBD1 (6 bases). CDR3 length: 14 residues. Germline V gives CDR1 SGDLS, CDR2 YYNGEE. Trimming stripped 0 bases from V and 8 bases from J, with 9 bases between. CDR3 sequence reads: CASSVAGVDSPLHF. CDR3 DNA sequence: TGTGCCAGCAGCGTAGCAGGGGTGGATTCACCCCTCCACTTT. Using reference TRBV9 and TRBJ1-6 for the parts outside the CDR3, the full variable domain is DSGVTQTPKHLITATGQRVTLRCSPRSGDLSVYWYQQSLDQGLQFLIQYYNGEERAKGNILERFSAQQFPDLHSELNLSSLELGDSALYFCASSVAGVDSPLHFGNGTRLTVT.

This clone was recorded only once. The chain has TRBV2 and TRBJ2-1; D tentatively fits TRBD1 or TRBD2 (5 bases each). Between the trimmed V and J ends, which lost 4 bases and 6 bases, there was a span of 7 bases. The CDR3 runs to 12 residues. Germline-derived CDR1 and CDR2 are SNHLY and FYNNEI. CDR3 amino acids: CASSVGTNEQFF. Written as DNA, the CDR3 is TGTGCCAGCAGTGTCGGGACCAATGAGCAGTTCTTC. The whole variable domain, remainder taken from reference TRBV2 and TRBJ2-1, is EPEVTQTPSHQVTQMGQEVILRCVPISNHLYFYWYRQILGQKVEFLVSFYNNEISEKSEIFDDQFSVERPDGSNFTLKIRSTKLEDSAMYFCASSVGTNEQFFGPGTRLTVL.

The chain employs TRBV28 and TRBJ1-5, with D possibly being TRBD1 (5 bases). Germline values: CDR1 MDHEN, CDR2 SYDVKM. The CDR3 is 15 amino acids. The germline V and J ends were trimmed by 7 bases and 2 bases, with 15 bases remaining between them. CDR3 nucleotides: TGTGCCAGCACCCAAATAAGGGGTGGCAATCAGCCCCAGCATTTT. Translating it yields CASTQIRGGNQPQHF.

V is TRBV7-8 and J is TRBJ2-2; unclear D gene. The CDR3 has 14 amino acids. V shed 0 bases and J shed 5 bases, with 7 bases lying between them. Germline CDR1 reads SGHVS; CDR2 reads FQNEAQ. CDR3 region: CASSLALRTGELFF. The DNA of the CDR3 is TGTGCCAGCAGCTTAGCGCTTCGTACCGGGGAGCTGTTTTTT.

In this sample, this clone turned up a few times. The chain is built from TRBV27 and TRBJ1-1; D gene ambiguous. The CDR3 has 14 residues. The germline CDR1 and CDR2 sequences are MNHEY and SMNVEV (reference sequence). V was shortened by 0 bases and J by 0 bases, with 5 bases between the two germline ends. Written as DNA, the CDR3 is TGTGCCAGCAGTTTATCGGCCATGAACACTGAAGCTTTCTTT. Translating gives CASSLSAMNTEAFF.

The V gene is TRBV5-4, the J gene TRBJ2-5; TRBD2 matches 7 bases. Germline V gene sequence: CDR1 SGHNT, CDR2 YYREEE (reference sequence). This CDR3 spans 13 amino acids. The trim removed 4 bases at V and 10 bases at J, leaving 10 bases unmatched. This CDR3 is CASSRPLGEGQYF. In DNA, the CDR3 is TGTGCCAGCAGCCGACCACTGGGGGAGGGCCAGTACTTC.

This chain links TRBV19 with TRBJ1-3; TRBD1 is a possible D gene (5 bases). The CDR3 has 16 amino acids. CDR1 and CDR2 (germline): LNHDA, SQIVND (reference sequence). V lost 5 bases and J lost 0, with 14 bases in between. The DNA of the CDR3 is TGTGCCAGTAGTTCTCTTGGGGCAGACTCTGGAAACACCATATATTTT. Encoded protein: CASSSLGADSGNTIYF. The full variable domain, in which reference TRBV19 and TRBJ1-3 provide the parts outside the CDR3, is DGGITQSPKYLFRKEGQNVTLSCEQNLNHDAMYWYRQDPGQGLRLIYYSQIVNDFQKGDIAEGYSVSREKKESFPLTVTSAQKNPTAFYLCASSSLGADSGNTIYFGEGSWLTVV.

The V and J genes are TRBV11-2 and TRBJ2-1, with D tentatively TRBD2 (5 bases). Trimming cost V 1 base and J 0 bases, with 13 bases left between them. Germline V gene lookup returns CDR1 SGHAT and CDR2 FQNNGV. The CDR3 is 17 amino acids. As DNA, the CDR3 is TGTGCCAGCAGCTTAGGGAGGCTACTGAGCTCCTACAATGAGCAGTTCTTC. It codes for CASSLGRLLSSYNEQFF.

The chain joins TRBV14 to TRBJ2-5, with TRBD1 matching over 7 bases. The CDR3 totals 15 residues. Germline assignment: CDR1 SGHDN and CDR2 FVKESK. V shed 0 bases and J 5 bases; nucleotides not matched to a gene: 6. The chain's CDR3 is CASSQELTGSETQYF. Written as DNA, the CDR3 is TGTGCCAGCAGCCAAGAATTGACAGGGTCGGAGACCCAGTACTTC.

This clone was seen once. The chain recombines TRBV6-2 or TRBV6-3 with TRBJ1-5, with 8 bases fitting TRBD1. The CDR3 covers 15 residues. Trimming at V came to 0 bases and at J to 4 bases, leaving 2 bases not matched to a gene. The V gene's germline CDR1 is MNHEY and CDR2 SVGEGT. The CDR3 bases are TGTGCCAGCAGTTACTCCAGGACAGGGAATCAGCCCCAGCATTTT. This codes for CASSYSRTGNQPQHF.

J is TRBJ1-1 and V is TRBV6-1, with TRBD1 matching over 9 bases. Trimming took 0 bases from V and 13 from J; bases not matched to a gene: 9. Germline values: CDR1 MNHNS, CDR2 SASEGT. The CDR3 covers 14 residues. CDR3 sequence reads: CASSEANRGRGVFF. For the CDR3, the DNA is TGTGCCAGCAGTGAAGCGAACAGGGGGCGCGGAGTTTTCTTT.